This TCR beta chain is from a study of T cell changes during pregnancy in multiple sclerosis. The V and J ends lost 3 bases and 1 base respectively, with 3 bases between them. This CDR3 contains 12 residues. The germline V gene has CDR1 SGHTA and CDR2 FQGTGA. The protocol was immunoSEQ multiplex PCR, while the TCRdb copy is restricted to in-frame clones and leaves out a portion. Of approximately 20,000 clones detected, 80% to 90% appear once; the ten largest clones hold around 7.7%. Sequenced here: CD8+ T cells from peripheral blood mononuclear cells, sampled in the second trimester of pregnancy. The chain joins TRBV7-3 to TRBJ1-1, with D uncertain. The source is a female donor in good health, enrolled as a control in a pregnancy study. CDR3 in DNA: TGTGCCAGCAGCTTCGGGAACACTGAAGCTTTCTTT. Translation: CASSFGNTEAFF.